This T cell receptor beta chain derives from a study of blood T cells in healthy people across ages. This clonotype was found a few times. Primed by a sample-barcoded 5' primer and a J-beta primer mix, a second PCR proceeded for 7 to 11 cycles. TCRdb reprocessed the 5' RACE reads with MiXCR, giving one entry per CDR3 protein. The sample lists about 670,000 distinct CDR3 sequences; about 51% were seen once. The CDR3 has 16 residues. The V gene end was trimmed by 2 bases and the J gene end by 1 base; junction bases not matched to a gene: 11. The germline V gene encodes CDR1 DFQATT and CDR2 SNEGSKA (reference sequence).

V usage is TRBV20-1 and J usage is TRBJ2-7; TRBD2 matches 7 bases. The origin of this receptor is a woman older than 75 in good health. The sample taken for sequencing was blood. Here the CDR3 DNA reads TGCAGTGCTAGAAAAGGTACTAGCGTACAGTCCTACGAGCAGTACTTC. Translating gives CSARKGTSVQSYEQYF.